This TCR beta chain was obtained from a study of cytomegalovirus exposure and HLA in healthy donors. This cohort consisted of healthy bone marrow donors. Vbeta (60) and Jbeta (13) primers were used in the PCR. Generated by immunoSEQ multiplex PCR, the TCRdb table keeps only in-frame clones and is missing some. The sample yields about 160,000 clones, 82% seen once. The CDR3 spans 16 residues. Germline CDR1 MNHNS, CDR2 SASEGT. V gave up 1 base and J gave up 5 bases, with 17 bases separating them. Input material: PBMCs. The chain joins TRBV6-1 to TRBJ1-1; possibly TRBD1 for D (6 bases). The clonotype comes from a girl aged 2-10 years in good health and CMV-seropositive. DNA for the CDR3: TGTGCCAGCAGTGAAGGAGGCAGGGGAAGTAGGACTGAAGCTTTCTTT. Protein sequence: CASSEGGRGSRTEAFF.